These T cell receptor beta chains were read from a single sample in a study of blood T cell repertoires in COVID-19. Only in-frame clones appear in the TCRdb table, and some are missing; sequencing was by immunoSEQ multiplex PCR. The sample has about 180,000 clones; approximately 89% are singletons. Input material: peripheral blood. The receptor set was obtained from a woman aged 25 to 39 with acute or convalescent COVID-19. Both conserved end residues are trimmed from each CDR3.

TRBV4-1	ASSQDYPQSYEQY
TRBV7-9	ASSFLGGAPQH
TRBV28	ASSLHTQY
TRBV5-1	ASSPQGWNTEAF
TRBV2	ASSRNLAGNTDTQY
TRBV4-2	ASSRDHTSGTYEQY
TRBV5-6	ASSLAARRAAGELF
TRBV11-2	ASSPLGLLSYNEQF
TRBV7-8	ASSRGRGDSYNEQF
TRBV11-3	ATGDPIREQY
TRBV6-1	ASSEYGDQPQH
TRBV7-9	ASSFGSRELF
TRBV2	ASAASGGYEQY
TRBV7-9	ASRGQTGYT
TRBV5-1	ASSLAGAEETQY
TRBV5-3	ARSPTGGYEQY
TRBV27	ASSLSRVTSYEQY
TRBV27	ASTVSGRYYNEQF
TRBV28	ASSSRGLEAF
TRBV23-1	ARDPDTGHAEAF
TRBV10-1	ASSKGYEQF
TRBV2	ASRPQSNTEAF
TRBV7-9	ASSFSGNTEAF
TRBV2	ASSEPAGEVYEQY
TRBV6-5	ASIGITFYNEQF
TRBV10-3	AVRYSDVYTEAF
TRBV28	AGQGGTGNTIY
TRBV28	ASNAVLNQPQH
TRBV7-9	ASSPTVLTGELF
TRBV2	ASRADRAGANVLT
TRBV5-1	ASSPRWGQSSYGYT
TRBV28	ASGPFSETYNEQF
TRBV11-2	ASSLESLNTGELF
TRBV5-1	ASSLVPGPYGYT
TRBV30	AWKKPEVDTQY
TRBV28	ASSLAANTGELF
TRBV6-1	ASSESGNQPQH
TRBV27	ASSLDWSSYNSPLH
TRBV6-5	ASGLRDNKYEQY
TRBV19	ASSMLGTSTSETQY
TRBV10-3	AIGPGTGEWAF
TRBV20-1	SADQRPTEY
TRBV6-5	ASSTSRGTQY
TRBV12-2	YSSPPGGPRDEQY
TRBV3-1/TRBV3-2	ASSQEGGQGWDEQF
TRBV7-2	ASSLTGGGYEQY
TRBV6-5	ASSGQIGTEAF
TRBV15	ATSRSTGEKLF
TRBV5-4	ASSLNRGNNSPLH
TRBV7-2	ASSPDRIQPQH
TRBV10-1	ASSRGLAGGERETQY
TRBV11-2	ASRGGNTEAF
TRBV29-1	SVNRGYGYT
TRBV18	ASSPGRAGYTEAF
TRBV3-1/TRBV3-2	ASSLLPGQGGLNEQF
TRBV18	ASSPVPQGLAPLH
TRBV9	ASSFKGTGGGDTQY
TRBV24-1	ATSDSRQVTNEKLF
TRBV5-5	ASRQGVYTGELF